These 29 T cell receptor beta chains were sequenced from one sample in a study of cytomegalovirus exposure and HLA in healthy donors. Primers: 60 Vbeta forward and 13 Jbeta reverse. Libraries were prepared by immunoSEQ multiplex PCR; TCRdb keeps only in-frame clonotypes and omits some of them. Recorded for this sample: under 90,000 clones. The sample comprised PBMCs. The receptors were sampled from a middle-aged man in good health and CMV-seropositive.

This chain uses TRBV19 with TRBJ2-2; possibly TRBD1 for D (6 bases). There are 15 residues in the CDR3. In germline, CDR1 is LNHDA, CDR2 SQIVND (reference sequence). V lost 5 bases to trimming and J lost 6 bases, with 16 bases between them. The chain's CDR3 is CASSGRTEVAGELFF. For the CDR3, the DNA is TGTGCCAGTAGTGGGCGGACAGAGGTCGCCGGGGAGCTGTTTTTT.

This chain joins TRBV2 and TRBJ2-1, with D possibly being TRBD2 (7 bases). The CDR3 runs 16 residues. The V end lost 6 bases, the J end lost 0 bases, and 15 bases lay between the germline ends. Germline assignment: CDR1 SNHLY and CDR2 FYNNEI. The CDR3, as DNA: TGTGCCAGCAGCCGGGGAGGGGGGAACTCCTACAATGAGCAGTTCTTC. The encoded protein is CASSRGGGNSYNEQFF. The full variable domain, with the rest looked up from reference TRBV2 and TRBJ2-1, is EPEVTQTPSHQVTQMGQEVILRCVPISNHLYFYWYRQILGQKVEFLVSFYNNEISEKSEIFDDQFSVERPDGSNFTLKIRSTKLEDSAMYFCASSRGGGNSYNEQFFGPGTRLTVL.

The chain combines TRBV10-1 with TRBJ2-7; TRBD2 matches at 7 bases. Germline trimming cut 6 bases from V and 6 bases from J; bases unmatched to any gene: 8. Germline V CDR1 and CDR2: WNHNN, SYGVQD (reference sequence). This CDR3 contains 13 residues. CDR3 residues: CASSPGLVGEQYV. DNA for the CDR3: TGCGCCAGCAGCCCTGGACTAGTTGGCGAGCAGTACGTC.

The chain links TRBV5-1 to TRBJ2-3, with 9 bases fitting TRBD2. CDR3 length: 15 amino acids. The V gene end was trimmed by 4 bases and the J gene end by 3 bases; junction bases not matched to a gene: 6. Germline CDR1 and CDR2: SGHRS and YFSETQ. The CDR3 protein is CASSPLREGTDTQYF. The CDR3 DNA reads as TGCGCCAGCAGCCCCCTGCGGGAGGGAACAGATACGCAGTATTTT.

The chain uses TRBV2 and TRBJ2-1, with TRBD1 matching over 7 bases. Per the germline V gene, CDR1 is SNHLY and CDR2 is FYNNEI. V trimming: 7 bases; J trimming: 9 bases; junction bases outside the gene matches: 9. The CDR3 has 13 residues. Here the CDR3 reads CASILQGKREQFF. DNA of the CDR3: TGTGCCAGCATTTTACAGGGGAAACGTGAGCAGTTCTTC.

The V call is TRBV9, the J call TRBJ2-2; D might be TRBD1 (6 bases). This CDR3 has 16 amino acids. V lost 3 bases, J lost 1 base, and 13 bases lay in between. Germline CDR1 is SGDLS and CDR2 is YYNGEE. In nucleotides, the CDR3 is TGTGCCAGCAGCGACCACCGGGACAAGAACACCGGGGAGCTGTTTTTT. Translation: CASSDHRDKNTGELFF. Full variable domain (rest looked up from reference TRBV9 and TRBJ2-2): DSGVTQTPKHLITATGQRVTLRCSPRSGDLSVYWYQQSLDQGLQFLIQYYNGEERAKGNILERFSAQQFPDLHSELNLSSLELGDSALYFCASSDHRDKNTGELFFGEGSRLTVL.

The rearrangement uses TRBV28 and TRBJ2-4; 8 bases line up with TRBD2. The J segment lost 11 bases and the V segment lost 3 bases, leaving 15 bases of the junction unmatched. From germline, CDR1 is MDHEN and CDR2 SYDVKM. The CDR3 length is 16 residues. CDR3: CASSFDVREGLAVQYF. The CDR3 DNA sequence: TGTGCCAGCAGTTTTGATGTCCGGGAGGGGCTAGCTGTTCAGTACTTC. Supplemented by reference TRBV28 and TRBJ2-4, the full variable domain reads DVKVTQSSRYLVKRTGEKVFLECVQDMDHENMFWYRQDPGLGLRLIYFSYDVKMKEKGDIPEGYSVSREKKERFSLILESASTNQTSMYLCASSFDVREGLAVQYFGAGTRLSVL.

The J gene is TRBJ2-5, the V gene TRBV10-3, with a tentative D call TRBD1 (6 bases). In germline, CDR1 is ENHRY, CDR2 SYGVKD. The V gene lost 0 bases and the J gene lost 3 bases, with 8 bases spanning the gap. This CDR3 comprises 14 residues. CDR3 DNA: TGTGCCATCAGTGAGTCACGACAGGAAGAGACCCAGTACTTC. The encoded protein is CAISESRQEETQYF.

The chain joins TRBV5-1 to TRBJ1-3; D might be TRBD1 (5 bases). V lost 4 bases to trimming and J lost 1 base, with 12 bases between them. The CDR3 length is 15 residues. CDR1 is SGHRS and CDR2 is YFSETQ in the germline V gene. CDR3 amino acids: CASSADGGSGNTIYF. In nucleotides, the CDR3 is TGCGCCAGCAGCGCCGACGGGGGGTCTGGAAACACCATATATTTT.

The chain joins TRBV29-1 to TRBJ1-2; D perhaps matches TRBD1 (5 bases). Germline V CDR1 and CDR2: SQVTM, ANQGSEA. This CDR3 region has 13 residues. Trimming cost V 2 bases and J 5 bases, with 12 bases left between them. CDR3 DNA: TGCAGCGTTGAACAGGGTATTAGATATGGCTACACCTTC. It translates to CSVEQGIRYGYTF.

As DNA, the CDR3 is TGTGCCAGCACCCTGGGAGGGGTCACTGAAGCTTTCTTT. Encoded protein: CASTLGGVTEAFF. J is TRBJ1-1 and V is TRBV6-1; TRBD1 is a possible D gene (5 bases). Germline CDR1 and CDR2: MNHNS and SASEGT. With 7 bases removed from V and 4 bases from J, the gap between germline ends came to 13 bases. The CDR3 is 13 residues long.

The CDR3 nucleotides are TGTGCCAGCAGCGTAGGCGGAGGGAATGGCGCCCAGCCCCAGCATTTT. Its translation: CASSVGGGNGAQPQHF. The V and J genes are TRBV9 and TRBJ1-5; D gene unclear. V was cut by 0 bases and J by 7 bases, with 17 bases left in between. The CDR3 totals 16 residues. In germline, CDR1 is SGDLS, CDR2 YYNGEE.

CDR3 nucleotides: TGTGCCAGCAGCGTAGTTTCGACAGGGGGGGATACCGGGGAGCTGTTTTTT. Encoded protein: CASSVVSTGGDTGELFF. The chain couples TRBV9 to TRBJ2-2; TRBD1 agrees at 9 bases. V dropped 0 bases and J dropped 5; count of bases not matched to a gene: 8. Looked up from germline, CDR1 is SGDLS and CDR2 is YYNGEE. This CDR3 has 17 amino acids.

CDR3: CASSLTPGQGRTDTQYF. As DNA, the CDR3 is TGTGCCAGCAGCTTAACGCCGGGACAGGGCCGCACAGATACGCAGTATTTT. This chain joins TRBV5-6 and TRBJ2-3, with TRBD1 matching over 9 bases. The V gene end was trimmed by 2 bases and the J gene end by 1 base; junction bases not matched to a gene: 8. CDR3 length: 17 amino acids. Germline CDR1 and CDR2: SGHDT and YYEEEE.

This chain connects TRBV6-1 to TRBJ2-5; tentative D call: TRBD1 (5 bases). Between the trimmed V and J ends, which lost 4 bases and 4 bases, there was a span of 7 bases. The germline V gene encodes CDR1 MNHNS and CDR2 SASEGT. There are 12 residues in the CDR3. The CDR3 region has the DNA TGTGCCAGCAGTGCTAGGGGAGAGACCCAGTACTTC. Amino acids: CASSARGETQYF.

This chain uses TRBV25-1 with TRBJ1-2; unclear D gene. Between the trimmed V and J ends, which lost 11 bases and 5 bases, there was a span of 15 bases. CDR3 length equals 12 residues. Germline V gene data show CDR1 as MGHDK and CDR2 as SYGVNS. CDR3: CAVRELNYGYTF. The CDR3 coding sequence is TGTGCCGTCCGGGAACTTAATTATGGCTACACCTTC.

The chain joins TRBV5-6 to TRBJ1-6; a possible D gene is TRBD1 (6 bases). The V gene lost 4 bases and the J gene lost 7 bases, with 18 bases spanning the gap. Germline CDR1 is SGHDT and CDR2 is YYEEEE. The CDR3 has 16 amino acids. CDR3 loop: CASSPSSPQGNSPLHF. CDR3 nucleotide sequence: TGTGCCAGCAGCCCTTCAAGTCCACAGGGCAATTCACCCCTCCACTTT.

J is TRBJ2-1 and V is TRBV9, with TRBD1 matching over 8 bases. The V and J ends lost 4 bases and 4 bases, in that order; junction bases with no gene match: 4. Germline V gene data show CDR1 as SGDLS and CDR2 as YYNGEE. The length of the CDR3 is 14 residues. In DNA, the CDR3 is TGTGCCAGCAGCAACCGGGACAGGTACAATGAGCAGTTCTTC. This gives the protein CASSNRDRYNEQFF.

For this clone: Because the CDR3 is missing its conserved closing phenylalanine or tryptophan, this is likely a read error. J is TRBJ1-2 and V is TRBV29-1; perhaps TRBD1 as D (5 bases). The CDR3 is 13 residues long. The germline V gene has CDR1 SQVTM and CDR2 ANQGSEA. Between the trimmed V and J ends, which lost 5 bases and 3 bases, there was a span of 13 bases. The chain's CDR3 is CSVTRGRDYGYTS. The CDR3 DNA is TGCAGCGTTACCCGGGGCAGGGACTATGGCTACACCTCC.

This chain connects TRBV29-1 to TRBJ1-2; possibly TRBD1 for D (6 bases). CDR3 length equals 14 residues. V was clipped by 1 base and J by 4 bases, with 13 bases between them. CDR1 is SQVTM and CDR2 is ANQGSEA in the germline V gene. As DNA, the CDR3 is TGCAGCGTTGAAGGGGCAGGGGATGTCTATGGCTACACCTTC. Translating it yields CSVEGAGDVYGYTF.

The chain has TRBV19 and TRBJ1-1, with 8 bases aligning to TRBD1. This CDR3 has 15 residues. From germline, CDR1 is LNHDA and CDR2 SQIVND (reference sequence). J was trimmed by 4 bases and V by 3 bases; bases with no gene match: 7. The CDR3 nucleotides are TGTGCCAGTAGTATTGGGACAGGTGATGTCACTGAAGCTTTCTTT. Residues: CASSIGTGDVTEAFF. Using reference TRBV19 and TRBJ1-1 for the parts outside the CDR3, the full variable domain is DGGITQSPKYLFRKEGQNVTLSCEQNLNHDAMYWYRQDPGQGLRLIYYSQIVNDFQKGDIAEGYSVSREKKESFPLTVTSAQKNPTAFYLCASSIGTGDVTEAFFGQGTRLTVV.

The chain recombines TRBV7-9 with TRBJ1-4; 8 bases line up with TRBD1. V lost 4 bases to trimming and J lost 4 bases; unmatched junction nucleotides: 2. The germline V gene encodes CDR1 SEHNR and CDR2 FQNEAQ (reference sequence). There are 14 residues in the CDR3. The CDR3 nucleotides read TGTGCCAGCAGCTCGGGACAGGTTAATGAAAAACTGTTTTTT. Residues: CASSSGQVNEKLFF. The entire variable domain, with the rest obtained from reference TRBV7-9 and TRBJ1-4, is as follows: DTGVSQNPRHKITKRGQNVTFRCDPISEHNRLYWYRQTLGQGPEFLTYFQNEAQLEKSRLLSDRFSAERPKGSFSTLEIQRTEQGDSAMYLCASSSGQVNEKLFFGSGTQLSVL.

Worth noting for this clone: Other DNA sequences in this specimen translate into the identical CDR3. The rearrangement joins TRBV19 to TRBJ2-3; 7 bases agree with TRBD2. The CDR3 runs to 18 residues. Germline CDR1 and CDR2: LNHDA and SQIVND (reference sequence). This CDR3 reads CVPSKLEGLAVSTDTQYF. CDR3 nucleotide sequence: TGTGTCCCAAGTAAGTTGGAGGGTCTAGCGGTTAGCACAGATACGCAGTATTTT. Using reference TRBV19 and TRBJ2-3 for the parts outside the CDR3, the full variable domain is DGGITQSPKYLFRKEGQNVTLSCEQNLNHDAMYWYRQDPGQGLRLIYYSQIVNDFQKGDIAEGYSVSREKKESFPLTVTSAQKNPTAFYLCVPSKLEGLAVSTDTQYFGPGTRLTVL.

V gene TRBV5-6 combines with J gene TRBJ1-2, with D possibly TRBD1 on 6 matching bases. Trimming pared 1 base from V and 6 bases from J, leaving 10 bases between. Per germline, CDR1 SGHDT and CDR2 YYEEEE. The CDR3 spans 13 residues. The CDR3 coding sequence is TGTGCCAGCAGCTTGACCCCAGGGGATGGCTACACCTTC. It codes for CASSLTPGDGYTF.

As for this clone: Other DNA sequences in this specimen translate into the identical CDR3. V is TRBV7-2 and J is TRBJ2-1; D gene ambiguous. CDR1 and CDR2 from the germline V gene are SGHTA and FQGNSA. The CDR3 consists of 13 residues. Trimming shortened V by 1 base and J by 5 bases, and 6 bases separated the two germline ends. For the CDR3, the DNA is TGTGCCAGCAGCTTAGGGCAGAACAATGAGCAGTTCTTC. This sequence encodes CASSLGQNNEQFF. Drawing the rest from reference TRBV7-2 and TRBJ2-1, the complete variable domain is GAGVSQSPSNKVTEKGKDVELRCDPISGHTALYWYRQSLGQGLEFLIYFQGNSAPDKSGLPSDRFSAERTGGSVSTLTIQRTQQEDSAVYLCASSLGQNNEQFFGPGTRLTVL.

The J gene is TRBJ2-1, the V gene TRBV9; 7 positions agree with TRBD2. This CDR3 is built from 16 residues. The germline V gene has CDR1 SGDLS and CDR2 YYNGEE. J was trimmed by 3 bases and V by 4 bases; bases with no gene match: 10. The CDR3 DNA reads TGTGCCAGCAGCACGACGGGAGGCATCCTCTACAATGAGCAGTTCTTC. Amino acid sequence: CASSTTGGILYNEQFF.

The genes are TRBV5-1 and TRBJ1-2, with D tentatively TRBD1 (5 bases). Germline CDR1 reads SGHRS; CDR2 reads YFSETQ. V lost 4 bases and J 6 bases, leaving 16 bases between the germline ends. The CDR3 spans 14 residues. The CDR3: CASSAGTPKDGYTF. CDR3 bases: TGCGCCAGCAGCGCCGGGACTCCAAAAGATGGCTACACCTTC.

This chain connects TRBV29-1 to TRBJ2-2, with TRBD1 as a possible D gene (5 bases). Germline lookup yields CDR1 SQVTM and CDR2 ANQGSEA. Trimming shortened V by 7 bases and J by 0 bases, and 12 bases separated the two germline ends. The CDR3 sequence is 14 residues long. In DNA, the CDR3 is TGCAGCGCGACAGACTCAGCGAACACCGGGGAGCTGTTTTTT. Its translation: CSATDSANTGELFF.

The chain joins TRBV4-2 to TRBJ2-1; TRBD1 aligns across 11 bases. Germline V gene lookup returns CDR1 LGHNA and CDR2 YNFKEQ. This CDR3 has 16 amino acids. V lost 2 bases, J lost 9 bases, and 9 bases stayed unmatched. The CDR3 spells CASSQKWDRGAGEQFF. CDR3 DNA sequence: TGTGCCAGCAGCCAAAAATGGGACAGGGGGGCAGGTGAGCAGTTCTTC.